The rows below give T cell receptor beta chains drawn from one sample of a study of T cell responses to AZD1222 COVID-19 vaccine. Repertoires were generated with immunoSEQ multiplex PCR, while TCRdb's copy carries only in-frame clones and drops some. The sample consists of some 150,000 clones, approximately 90% of them appearing once. Specimen: peripheral blood, collected 28 days after the second AZD1222 dose. These receptors originate from an adult who received the AZD1222 COVID-19 vaccine. CDR3s include the opening cysteine and the closing phenylalanine or tryptophan. The order of the fields is CDR3 length, clone size, J gene, D gene, V gene, CDR3 DNA, CDR3 protein. The D gene is left open where the match is weak. Where a row states a size, it is once, few, many or the class of an expanded clone; other rows omit it.

cdr3_length: 14; clone_size: -; j_call: TRBJ1-6; d_call: TRBD1; v_call: TRBV30; cdr3_nt: TGTGCCTGGAGTGTTGGACAGGGGAACTCACCCCTCCACTTT; cdr3_aa: CAWSVGQGNSPLHF
cdr3_length: 13; clone_size: -; j_call: TRBJ2-7; d_call: -; v_call: TRBV5-4; cdr3_nt: TGTGCCAGCAGCTTGGAGTCGGTACTCGAGCAGTACTTC; cdr3_aa: CASSLESVLEQYF
cdr3_length: 15; clone_size: -; j_call: TRBJ2-5; d_call: TRBD1; v_call: TRBV11-2; cdr3_nt: TGTGCCAGCAGCTTAGAGGCCAGGGGGCTTGAGACCCAGTACTTC; cdr3_aa: CASSLEARGLETQYF
cdr3_length: 18; clone_size: -; j_call: TRBJ1-6; d_call: TRBD1; v_call: TRBV5-1; cdr3_nt: TGCGCCAGCAGCTTGGAGGGGGTGACAGGGGGAGTCGGTTCACCCCTCCACTTT; cdr3_aa: CASSLEGVTGGVGSPLHF
cdr3_length: 15; clone_size: -; j_call: TRBJ1-1; d_call: TRBD1; v_call: TRBV2; cdr3_nt: TGTGCCAGCAGTGCCCGAAACAGGGGAGGGACTGAAGCTTTCTTT; cdr3_aa: CASSARNRGGTEAFF
cdr3_length: 18; clone_size: -; j_call: TRBJ2-2; d_call: -; v_call: TRBV24-1; cdr3_nt: TGTGCCACCAGTGATTTGTGGGCAGGGGCGCTGAACACCGGGGAGCTGTTTTTT; cdr3_aa: CATSDLWAGALNTGELFF
cdr3_length: 13; clone_size: -; j_call: TRBJ1-1; d_call: -; v_call: TRBV7-9; cdr3_nt: TGTGCCAGCAGCTTATCCATGAACACTGAAGCTTTCTTT; cdr3_aa: CASSLSMNTEAFF
cdr3_length: 12; clone_size: -; j_call: TRBJ2-7; d_call: TRBD2; v_call: TRBV18; cdr3_nt: TGTGCCAGCTCGCCGACGGGAGGCGAGCAGTACTTC; cdr3_aa: CASSPTGGEQYF
cdr3_length: 14; clone_size: -; j_call: TRBJ2-7; d_call: TRBD1; v_call: TRBV7-2; cdr3_nt: TGTGCCAGCAGCAACCAGGGGGTAGCCTACGAGCAGTACTTC; cdr3_aa: CASSNQGVAYEQYF
cdr3_length: 16; clone_size: once; j_call: TRBJ2-7; d_call: TRBD2; v_call: TRBV19; cdr3_nt: TGTGCCAGTAGTCTAGCTAGCGGCCTAAAGGACCACGAGCAGTACTTC; cdr3_aa: CASSLASGLKDHEQYF
cdr3_length: 13; clone_size: -; j_call: TRBJ1-1; d_call: TRBD1; v_call: TRBV12-3/TRBV12-4; cdr3_nt: TGTGCCAGCAGTGGACAGGGGGGCACTGAAGCTTTCTTT; cdr3_aa: CASSGQGGTEAFF
cdr3_length: 15; clone_size: once; j_call: TRBJ2-7; d_call: TRBD1; v_call: TRBV19; cdr3_nt: TGTGCCAGTAGCCGTCTGGGACAGGGGCCCTACGAGCAGTACTTC; cdr3_aa: CASSRLGQGPYEQYF
cdr3_length: 16; clone_size: -; j_call: TRBJ1-4; d_call: -; v_call: TRBV11-3; cdr3_nt: TGTGCCAGCAAAACCTCTCCGGGGAGGCCTAATGAAAAACTGTTTTTT; cdr3_aa: CASKTSPGRPNEKLFF
cdr3_length: 15; clone_size: -; j_call: TRBJ2-7; d_call: TRBD2; v_call: TRBV6-5; cdr3_nt: TGTGCCAGCACCTCCCCGGGAGGGCCATCGGACGAGCAGTACTTC; cdr3_aa: CASTSPGGPSDEQYF
cdr3_length: 13; clone_size: -; j_call: TRBJ1-1; d_call: -; v_call: TRBV6-6; cdr3_nt: TGTGCCAGCAGCCCCAAGGGGCCGATTGAAGCTTTCTTT; cdr3_aa: CASSPKGPIEAFF
cdr3_length: 12; clone_size: -; j_call: TRBJ2-3; d_call: -; v_call: TRBV30; cdr3_nt: TGTGCCTGGAGTGTGCAGGGAGATACGCAGTATTTT; cdr3_aa: CAWSVQGDTQYF
cdr3_length: 14; clone_size: -; j_call: TRBJ2-1; d_call: TRBD2; v_call: TRBV9; cdr3_nt: TGTGCCAGCAGCGAATCCGGGACTAGCCATGAGCAGTTCTTC; cdr3_aa: CASSESGTSHEQFF
cdr3_length: 16; clone_size: few; j_call: TRBJ2-2; d_call: TRBD2; v_call: TRBV11-3; cdr3_nt: TGTGCCAGCAGCCTTTGGGCTAGCGGGAAACCCGGGGAGCTGTTTTTT; cdr3_aa: CASSLWASGKPGELFF
cdr3_length: 17; clone_size: -; j_call: TRBJ1-2; d_call: TRBD1; v_call: TRBV4-2; cdr3_nt: TGTGCCAGCAGCCAAGCGGCACGGCCGGGACAGGGCGGTGGCTACACCTTC; cdr3_aa: CASSQAARPGQGGGYTF
cdr3_length: 11; clone_size: -; j_call: TRBJ1-1; d_call: -; v_call: TRBV27; cdr3_nt: TGTGCCAGCACAGGGTACACTGAAGCTTTCTTT; cdr3_aa: CASTGYTEAFF
cdr3_length: 16; clone_size: -; j_call: TRBJ1-6; d_call: -; v_call: TRBV28; cdr3_nt: TGTGCCAGCAGTGTCCTGACACATTTCGATAATTCACCCCTCCACTTT; cdr3_aa: CASSVLTHFDNSPLHF
cdr3_length: 14; clone_size: few; j_call: TRBJ2-5; d_call: TRBD1; v_call: TRBV6-5; cdr3_nt: TGTGCCAGCAGTCCCAGTACAGGGGGGGAGACCCAGTACTTC; cdr3_aa: CASSPSTGGETQYF
cdr3_length: 12; clone_size: -; j_call: TRBJ1-1; d_call: -; v_call: TRBV19; cdr3_nt: TGTGCCAGTAGTCACAGACGCGATGGAACTTTCTTT; cdr3_aa: CASSHRRDGTFF
cdr3_length: 19; clone_size: -; j_call: TRBJ2-1; d_call: TRBD2; v_call: TRBV11-2; cdr3_nt: TGTGCCAGCAGCTTAGATGGTCTAGCGGGAGTCTTACCGTACAATGAGCAGTTCTTC; cdr3_aa: CASSLDGLAGVLPYNEQFF
cdr3_length: 15; clone_size: -; j_call: TRBJ2-7; d_call: TRBD1; v_call: TRBV27; cdr3_nt: TGTGCCAGCAGTCCCACCGGGACAGACTCCTACGAGCAGTACTTC; cdr3_aa: CASSPTGTDSYEQYF
cdr3_length: 15; clone_size: -; j_call: TRBJ2-3; d_call: TRBD1; v_call: TRBV5-4; cdr3_nt: TGTGCCAGCAGCTTACCAGGGGGCGCTGGAGATACGCAGTATTTT; cdr3_aa: CASSLPGGAGDTQYF
cdr3_length: 16; clone_size: few; j_call: TRBJ2-1; d_call: -; v_call: TRBV3-1/TRBV3-2; cdr3_nt: TGTGCCAGCAGCCAAGATAAACATCATCGGTACAATGAGCAGTTCTTC; cdr3_aa: CASSQDKHHRYNEQFF
cdr3_length: 16; clone_size: -; j_call: TRBJ1-4; d_call: -; v_call: TRBV5-1; cdr3_nt: TGCGCCAGCAGCTCGGGGACGACAGATAAAAATGAAAAACTGTTTTTT; cdr3_aa: CASSSGTTDKNEKLFF
cdr3_length: 14; clone_size: -; j_call: TRBJ2-3; d_call: TRBD2; v_call: TRBV28; cdr3_nt: TGTGCCAGCACGGGGGGTAGCATCCGAGATACGCAGTATTTT; cdr3_aa: CASTGGSIRDTQYF
cdr3_length: 15; clone_size: -; j_call: TRBJ2-3; d_call: -; v_call: TRBV3-1/TRBV3-2; cdr3_nt: TGTGCCAGCAGCCGCGGGGAAACTAGCACAGATACGCAGTATTTT; cdr3_aa: CASSRGETSTDTQYF
cdr3_length: 12; clone_size: -; j_call: TRBJ1-1; d_call: -; v_call: TRBV30; cdr3_nt: TGTGCCTGGAGTGTAAATGGGGCTGAAGCTTTCTTT; cdr3_aa: CAWSVNGAEAFF
cdr3_length: 14; clone_size: -; j_call: TRBJ1-2; d_call: -; v_call: TRBV21-1; cdr3_nt: TGTGCCAGCAGCGCGTACGGGACAGCCTATGGCTACACCTTC; cdr3_aa: CASSAYGTAYGYTF
cdr3_length: 17; clone_size: -; j_call: TRBJ1-4; d_call: -; v_call: TRBV5-1; cdr3_nt: TGCGCCAGCAGCTTGGCGACATCGGCGCGGCATAATGAAAAACTGTTTTTT; cdr3_aa: CASSLATSARHNEKLFF
cdr3_length: 20; clone_size: -; j_call: TRBJ2-3; d_call: TRBD1; v_call: TRBV2; cdr3_nt: TGTGCCAGCAGTGAAAGCCCTTACCCGACAGGGGATCTCAGCACAGATACGCAGTATTTT; cdr3_aa: CASSESPYPTGDLSTDTQYF
cdr3_length: 17; clone_size: once; j_call: TRBJ2-1; d_call: -; v_call: TRBV12-2; cdr3_nt: TGTGCAAGTCGCTTAGATCTTCGGGCTAGCGGGAGGAGCGAGCAGTTCTTC; cdr3_aa: CASRLDLRASGRSEQFF
cdr3_length: 17; clone_size: -; j_call: TRBJ2-1; d_call: -; v_call: TRBV28; cdr3_nt: TGTGCCAGCAGCTCACCACTGGGCGGTGCTACCTACAATGAGCAGTTCTTC; cdr3_aa: CASSSPLGGATYNEQFF
cdr3_length: 16; clone_size: -; j_call: TRBJ1-6; d_call: -; v_call: TRBV7-2; cdr3_nt: TGTGCCAGCAGCTTCCGGCCTCAGGCGCCTAATTCACCCCTCCACTTT; cdr3_aa: CASSFRPQAPNSPLHF
cdr3_length: 12; clone_size: -; j_call: TRBJ1-3; d_call: -; v_call: TRBV30; cdr3_nt: TGTGCCTCGGGGGGCTCTGGAAACACCATATATTTT; cdr3_aa: CASGGSGNTIYF
cdr3_length: 16; clone_size: -; j_call: TRBJ2-7; d_call: TRBD2; v_call: TRBV27; cdr3_nt: TGTGCCAGCAGAAGACTGACGGGACTAGCGGACTACGAGCAGTACTTC; cdr3_aa: CASRRLTGLADYEQYF
cdr3_length: 15; clone_size: -; j_call: TRBJ2-1; d_call: TRBD1; v_call: TRBV5-4; cdr3_nt: TGTGCCAGCAGCCCGGGACAGGGCTCCTACAATGAGCAGTTCTTC; cdr3_aa: CASSPGQGSYNEQFF
cdr3_length: 13; clone_size: -; j_call: TRBJ2-2; d_call: -; v_call: TRBV9; cdr3_nt: TGTGCCAGCAGCGCGATAGCTGCCGGGGAGCTGTTTTTT; cdr3_aa: CASSAIAAGELFF
cdr3_length: 15; clone_size: -; j_call: TRBJ1-1; d_call: -; v_call: TRBV3-1/TRBV3-2; cdr3_nt: TGTGCCAGCAGCCGAAACAGGGTCGATAGCACTGAAGCTTTCTTT; cdr3_aa: CASSRNRVDSTEAFF
cdr3_length: 15; clone_size: -; j_call: TRBJ1-5; d_call: -; v_call: TRBV7-9; cdr3_nt: TGTGCCAGCAGCTTAGAGGGGGGTGGCAATCAGCCCCAGCATTTT; cdr3_aa: CASSLEGGGNQPQHF
cdr3_length: 14; clone_size: -; j_call: TRBJ1-1; d_call: TRBD1; v_call: TRBV19; cdr3_nt: TGTGCCAGTAGTATACCCCGACAGGGGGCAGAAGCTTTCTTT; cdr3_aa: CASSIPRQGAEAFF
cdr3_length: 11; clone_size: -; j_call: TRBJ2-7; d_call: -; v_call: TRBV12-3/TRBV12-4; cdr3_nt: TGTGCCAGCCTTGGGTTTGACGGGCCTTACTTC; cdr3_aa: CASLGFDGPYF
cdr3_length: 14; clone_size: -; j_call: TRBJ1-1; d_call: -; v_call: TRBV30; cdr3_nt: TGTGCCTGCACTAGGGTGATGGGGAACACTGAAGCTTTCTTT; cdr3_aa: CACTRVMGNTEAFF
cdr3_length: 15; clone_size: few; j_call: TRBJ1-3; d_call: -; v_call: TRBV4-1; cdr3_nt: TGCGCCAGCAGCCAAGATTTTGCGGGTGGAAACACCATATATTTT; cdr3_aa: CASSQDFAGGNTIYF
cdr3_length: 16; clone_size: -; j_call: TRBJ2-6; d_call: -; v_call: TRBV28; cdr3_nt: TGTGCCAGCAGTTTAAAGGAGCTATCTAGGGCCAACGTCCTGACTTTC; cdr3_aa: CASSLKELSRANVLTF
cdr3_length: 15; clone_size: -; j_call: TRBJ2-1; d_call: TRBD2; v_call: TRBV28; cdr3_nt: TGTGCCAGCAGTTTCCGAGGGCGGGAGCCCAATGAGCAGTTCTTC; cdr3_aa: CASSFRGREPNEQFF
cdr3_length: 14; clone_size: -; j_call: TRBJ1-3; d_call: -; v_call: TRBV9; cdr3_nt: TGTGCCAGCAGCCCCGGGGGTTTTGGAAACACCATATATTTT; cdr3_aa: CASSPGGFGNTIYF
cdr3_length: 15; clone_size: -; j_call: TRBJ2-1; d_call: -; v_call: TRBV11-2; cdr3_nt: TGTGCCAGCAGCCAGTGGGGGGAGCGAGGCAATGAGCAGTTCTTC; cdr3_aa: CASSQWGERGNEQFF
cdr3_length: 11; clone_size: -; j_call: TRBJ1-2; d_call: -; v_call: TRBV20-1; cdr3_nt: TGCAGTGCTTCCCTCAACTATGGCTACACCTTC; cdr3_aa: CSASLNYGYTF
cdr3_length: 15; clone_size: -; j_call: TRBJ2-1; d_call: -; v_call: TRBV18; cdr3_nt: TGTGCCAGCTCTCCCTCGGAAAGCTCCTACAATGAGCAGTTCTTC; cdr3_aa: CASSPSESSYNEQFF
cdr3_length: 13; clone_size: -; j_call: TRBJ2-1; d_call: -; v_call: TRBV7-8; cdr3_nt: TGTGCCAGCAGTCTGAGCTCCTACAATGAGCAGTTCTTC; cdr3_aa: CASSLSSYNEQFF
cdr3_length: 14; clone_size: -; j_call: TRBJ1-2; d_call: TRBD1; v_call: TRBV9; cdr3_nt: TGTGCCAGCAGCGCCGGACAGGGGGCGCATGGCTACACCTTC; cdr3_aa: CASSAGQGAHGYTF
cdr3_length: 13; clone_size: -; j_call: TRBJ1-1; d_call: -; v_call: TRBV29-1; cdr3_nt: TGCAGCGTCCTGACAGTTGTGAACACTGAAGCTTTCTTT; cdr3_aa: CSVLTVVNTEAFF
cdr3_length: 16; clone_size: -; j_call: TRBJ2-1; d_call: TRBD1; v_call: TRBV4-1; cdr3_nt: TGCGCCAGCAGCCGCTCCGGGACAGGGGGGTTTAATGAGCAGTTCTTC; cdr3_aa: CASSRSGTGGFNEQFF
cdr3_length: 15; clone_size: -; j_call: TRBJ2-3; d_call: TRBD1; v_call: TRBV11-3; cdr3_nt: TGTGCCAGCAGCTTAACCCGGGACAGGGCAGATACGCAGTATTTT; cdr3_aa: CASSLTRDRADTQYF
cdr3_length: 14; clone_size: -; j_call: TRBJ1-6; d_call: -; v_call: TRBV28; cdr3_nt: TGTGCCAGCAGTCTCCCCACAGGAAACTCACCCCTCCACTTT; cdr3_aa: CASSLPTGNSPLHF
cdr3_length: 18; clone_size: -; j_call: TRBJ1-5; d_call: TRBD1; v_call: TRBV19; cdr3_nt: TGTGCCAGTAGTGACCGGGACAGGGGGTCTTTGAGCAATCAGCCCCAGCATTTT; cdr3_aa: CASSDRDRGSLSNQPQHF